These 20 T cell receptor beta chains share one sample of origin, sequenced in a study of neurological immune-mediated disorders (dated by TCRdb to the late 2010s). The time point label of this sample denotes: longitudinal time-point 1 (baseline). The method was 5' RACE. Sequencing was carried out with an Illumina HiSeq 2500. The public reads were run again by TCRdb, first through fastp at Q25 and then through MiXCR, and only productive beta chains were kept. Rows with one shared CDR3 protein collapse into an entry with the most common genes and DNA. A total of some 49,000 distinct CDR3 sequences appear in this sample, about 9% of them only once. In total, the top ten clones hold more than 1.5% of the sample. Sequencing input: PBMCs. These receptors were obtained from a woman between 40 and 50 years old in good health.

The sample holds many counts of this clonotype. V is TRBV14 and J is TRBJ2-7; D remains unclear. Germline CDR1 SGHDN, CDR2 FVKESK. This CDR3 spans 12 amino acids. The V and J ends lost 1 base and 3 bases respectively, with 4 bases between them. CDR3 residues: CASSQAGYEQYF. In DNA form, the CDR3 reads TGTGCCAGCAGCCAAGCGGGCTACGAGCAGTACTTC.

This clonotype was seen repeatedly, ten times or more. The chain links TRBV29-1 to TRBJ2-7; tentative D call: TRBD1 (5 bases). CDR1 is SQVTM and CDR2 is ANQGSEA in the germline V gene. This CDR3 is built from 12 residues. V was pared by 7 bases and J by 2 bases, with 12 bases between. The CDR3 sequence: CSGRTDTYEQYF. The CDR3, as DNA: TGCAGCGGACGGACGGACACCTACGAGCAGTACTTC.

This clonotype was counted many times. The gene calls are TRBV4-2 and TRBJ1-1; 12 positions agree with TRBD1. The trim removed 5 bases at V and 4 bases at J, leaving 2 bases unmatched. The CDR3 totals 14 residues. Germline V CDR1 and CDR2: LGHNA, YNFKEQ. The CDR3 here is CASSAGQGATEAFF. In DNA form, the CDR3 reads TGTGCCAGCAGCGCGGGACAGGGGGCCACTGAAGCTTTCTTT.

On this clonotype itself: The junction differs from germline at one of its ends, possibly a read error. This chain connects TRBV5-1 to TRBJ2-6; D not resolved. The CDR3 contains 15 residues. Looked up from germline, CDR1 is SGHRS and CDR2 is YFSETQ. In DNA, the CDR3 is TGCGCCAGCAGCCAATCGGCTTCTGGGTCCAACGTCCTGACTTTC. The encoded protein is CASSQSASGSNVLTF.

This clonotype occurred many times. The rearrangement joins TRBV4-1 to TRBJ1-2; TRBD1 aligns across 11 bases. Germline CDR1 is MGHRA and CDR2 is YSYEKL. CDR3 size: 15 residues. V trimming: 3 bases; J trimming: 6 bases; junction bases outside the gene matches: 6. The CDR3 is CASSHGTGGSHGYTF. The CDR3 DNA is TGCGCCAGCAGCCATGGGACAGGGGGTTCCCATGGCTACACCTTC.

As for this clonotype: A single base separates this from a much larger clone, so it may be a read error. The CDR3, as DNA: TGTGCCAGCAGCGGAGGGGGGATAGCGGATGAGCAGTTCTTC. It specifies CASSGGGIADEQFF. J is TRBJ2-1 and V is TRBV9; the D gene could be TRBD1 or TRBD2 (6 bases each). CDR1 is SGDLS, CDR2 YYNGEE, per germline. Trimming took off 3 bases at V and 8 bases at J, with 15 bases between the two ends. The CDR3 extends over 14 amino acids.

Details on this clonotype: The conserved phenylalanine or tryptophan normally closing the CDR3 is absent here, so this likely arose from a read error. V gene TRBV3-1 combines with J gene TRBJ1-2; D perhaps matches TRBD1 (5 bases). CDR3 size: 12 residues. CDR1 and CDR2 (germline): LGHDT, YNNKEL (reference sequence). CDR3 loop: CVSSRGFYGYTY. As DNA, the CDR3 is TGTGTCAGCAGCCGGGGCTTCTATGGCTACACCTAC.

This clonotype was seen at least ten times. The chain links TRBV20-1 to TRBJ2-5, with D unresolved. The CDR3 sequence is 13 residues long. Germline loops: CDR1 DFQATT, CDR2 SNEGSKA (reference sequence). The V gene lost 3 bases and the J gene lost 1 base, with 9 bases spanning the gap. CDR3: CSASQSTQETQYF. As DNA, the CDR3 is TGCAGTGCTAGTCAGTCAACCCAAGAGACCCAGTACTTC.

This clonotype was counted at least ten times. This chain connects TRBV5-5 to TRBJ2-1; D is ambiguous. This CDR3 is 15 amino acids long. Germline V CDR1 and CDR2: SGHKS, YYEKEE (reference sequence). The V and J ends lost 3 bases and 5 bases respectively, with 15 bases between them. The CDR3 loop is CASSSPTNGNNEQFF. The CDR3 DNA reads TGTGCCAGCAGCTCGCCCACGAACGGAAACAATGAGCAGTTCTTC.

Of note for this clonotype: This sequence may be a read error, since a much larger clone differs from it by one base. The chain joins TRBV3-1 to TRBJ1-1, with a possible D match to TRBD1 (5 bases). Germline V gene lookup returns CDR1 LGHDT and CDR2 YNNKEL (reference sequence). CDR3 length equals 13 residues. The CDR3 sequence: CANSQQGAAEAFF. Here the CDR3 DNA reads TGTGCCAACAGCCAACAAGGGGCAGCTGAAGCTTTCTTT.

This clonotype was found many times. This chain joins TRBV18 and TRBJ1-1; D ambiguous. V dropped 2 bases and J dropped 11 bases, with 12 bases sitting between them. From germline, CDR1 is KGHSH and CDR2 LQKENI. CDR3 length equals 12 residues. CDR3 DNA: TGTGCCAGCTCACCAAGAACAGAAGGGGCTTTCTTT. Its translation: CASSPRTEGAFF.

In this sample, this clonotype turned up many times. The J gene is TRBJ2-1, the V gene TRBV4-3; no definite D call. CDR3 length equals 16 residues. Looked up from germline, CDR1 is LGHNA and CDR2 is YSLEER. V shed 0 bases and J shed 8 bases, with 17 bases lying between them. CDR3 nucleotide sequence: TGCGCCAGCAGCCAAGATACGAGCCCCCGCCGCCATGAGCAGTTCTTC. Its protein is CASSQDTSPRRHEQFF.

This clonotype was observed many times. This chain uses TRBV14 with TRBJ2-4, with TRBD1 as a possible D gene (6 bases). Germline V gene data show CDR1 as SGHDN and CDR2 as FVKESK. CDR3 length: 18 residues. The ends were cut back, 1 base at V and 0 bases at J, with 16 bases in the middle. The CDR3, as DNA: TGTGCCAGCAGCCAAGGCCCTTGGACAGCCCTAGCCAAAAACATTCAGTACTTC. As protein: CASSQGPWTALAKNIQYF.

This clonotype was seen ten or more times. The J gene is TRBJ2-3, the V gene TRBV24-1; either TRBD1 or TRBD2 may fit D (5 bases each). The CDR3 is 14 amino acids. Trimming took 3 bases from V and 6 from J, leaving 12 bases between them. CDR1 and CDR2 (germline): KGHDR, SFDVKD. CDR3 in amino acids: CATSDPSGPDTQYF. The CDR3 DNA reads as TGTGCCACCAGTGATCCCTCGGGACCGGATACGCAGTATTTT.

This clonotype came up many times. The V call is TRBV20-1, the J call TRBJ2-7; the D is unclear. The CDR3 consists of 16 residues. Per germline, CDR1 DFQATT and CDR2 SNEGSKA (reference sequence). Between the trimmed V and J ends, which lost 4 bases and 0 bases, there was a span of 19 bases. The CDR3 DNA reads as TGCAGTGCTACCTCACAGAAGATCTTATCCTCCTACGAGCAGTACTTC. Translated: CSATSQKILSSYEQYF.

At least ten counts were recorded for this clonotype. This chain uses TRBV24-1 with TRBJ2-1; TRBD2 aligns across 11 bases. The CDR3 consists of 13 residues. J gave up 7 bases and V 7 bases, and 2 bases lay outside the gene matches. The germline V gene encodes CDR1 KGHDR and CDR2 SFDVKD. The CDR3 protein is CATSPSGRNEQFF. As DNA, the CDR3 is TGTGCCACCAGCCCTAGCGGGAGGAATGAGCAGTTCTTC.

This clonotype occurred many times. The chain employs TRBV10-3 and TRBJ2-7; 13 bases agree with TRBD2. The ends lost 11 bases at V and 3 bases at J; junction bases unmatched: 7. Per the germline V gene, CDR1 is ENHRY and CDR2 is SYGVKD. This CDR3 is built from 14 residues. CDR3 region: CACRTSGGLYEQYF. The CDR3 DNA sequence: TGTGCCTGCCGGACTAGCGGGGGCCTCTACGAGCAGTACTTC.

The table lists this clonotype with many counts. The chain joins TRBV15 to TRBJ2-5, with D perhaps matching TRBD1 (6 bases). The CDR3 has 16 amino acids. Germline CDR1 LNHNV, CDR2 YYDKDF (reference sequence). The V end was cut by 5 bases, the J end by 9 bases, with 25 bases between. DNA of the CDR3: TGTGCCACCAGCCCACTCCGGACAGACAGGCCTGGGGCCCAGTACTTC. Its protein is CATSPLRTDRPGAQYF.

This clonotype was detected ten times or more. The V call is TRBV5-1, the J call TRBJ2-1, with 11 positions matching TRBD2. Germline trimming cut 1 base from V and 7 bases from J; bases unmatched to any gene: 7. From germline, CDR1 is SGHRS and CDR2 YFSETQ. This CDR3 has 16 amino acids. The CDR3 DNA reads TGCGCCAGCAGCTTGCCGGTGACTAGCGGGATAAATGAGCAGTTCTTC. Encoded protein: CASSLPVTSGINEQFF.

In its sample, this clonotype was seen many times. The chain couples TRBV5-1 to TRBJ2-7; D might be TRBD1 (5 bases). Germline lookup yields CDR1 SGHRS and CDR2 YFSETQ. This CDR3 has 14 amino acids. The V end lost 0 bases, the J end lost 2 bases, and 9 bases lay between the germline ends. CDR3 in DNA: TGCGCCAGCAGCTTGGTACCAGGGCCCTACGAGCAGTACTTC. Its protein is CASSLVPGPYEQYF.